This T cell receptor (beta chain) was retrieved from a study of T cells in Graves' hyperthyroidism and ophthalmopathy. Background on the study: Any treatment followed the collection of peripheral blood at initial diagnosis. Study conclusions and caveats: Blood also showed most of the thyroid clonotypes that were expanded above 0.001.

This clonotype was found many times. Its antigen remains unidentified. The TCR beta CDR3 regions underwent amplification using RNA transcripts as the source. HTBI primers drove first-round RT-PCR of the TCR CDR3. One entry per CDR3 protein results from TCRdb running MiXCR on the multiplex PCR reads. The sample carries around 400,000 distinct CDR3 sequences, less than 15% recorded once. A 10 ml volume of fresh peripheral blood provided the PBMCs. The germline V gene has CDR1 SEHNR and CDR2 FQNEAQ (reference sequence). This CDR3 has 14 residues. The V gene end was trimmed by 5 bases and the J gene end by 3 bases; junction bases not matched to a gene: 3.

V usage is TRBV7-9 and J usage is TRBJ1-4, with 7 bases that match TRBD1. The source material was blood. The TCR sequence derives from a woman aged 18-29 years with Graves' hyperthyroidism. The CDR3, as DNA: TGTGCCAGCAGCGACGACAGGGCTAATGAAAAACTGTTTTTT. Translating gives CASSDDRANEKLFF.